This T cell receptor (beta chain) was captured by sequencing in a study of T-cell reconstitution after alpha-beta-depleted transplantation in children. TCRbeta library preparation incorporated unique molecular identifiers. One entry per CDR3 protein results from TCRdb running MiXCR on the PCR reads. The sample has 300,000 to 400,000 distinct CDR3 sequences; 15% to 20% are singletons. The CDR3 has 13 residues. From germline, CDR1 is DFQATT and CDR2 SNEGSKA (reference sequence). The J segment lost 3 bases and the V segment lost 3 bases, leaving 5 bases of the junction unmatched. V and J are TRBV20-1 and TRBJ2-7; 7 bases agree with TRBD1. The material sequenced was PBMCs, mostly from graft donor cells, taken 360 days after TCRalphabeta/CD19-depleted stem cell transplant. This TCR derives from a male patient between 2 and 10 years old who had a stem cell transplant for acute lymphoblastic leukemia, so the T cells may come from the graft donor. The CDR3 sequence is CSASSRGSYEQYF. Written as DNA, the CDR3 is TGCAGTGCTAGTAGCAGGGGGAGCTACGAGCAGTACTTC.